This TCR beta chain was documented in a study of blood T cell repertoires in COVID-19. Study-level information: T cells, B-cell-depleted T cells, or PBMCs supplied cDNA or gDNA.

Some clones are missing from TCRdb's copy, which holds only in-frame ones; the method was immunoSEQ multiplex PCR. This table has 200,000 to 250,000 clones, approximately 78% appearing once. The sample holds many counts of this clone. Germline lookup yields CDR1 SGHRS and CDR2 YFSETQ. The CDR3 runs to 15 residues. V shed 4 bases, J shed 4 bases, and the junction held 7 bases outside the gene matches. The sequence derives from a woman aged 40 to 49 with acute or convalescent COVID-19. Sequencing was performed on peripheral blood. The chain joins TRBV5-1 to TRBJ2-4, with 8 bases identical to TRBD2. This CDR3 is CASSPKSGGKNIQYF. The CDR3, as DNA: TGCGCCAGCAGCCCGAAATCGGGGGGGAAAAACATTCAGTACTTC.